Below, one TCR beta chain is given with its context. Naive CD8 isolation took CD45RO-negative cells positively selected for CCR7 and excluded terminally differentiated effector memory CD45RA+ cells. The sample comes from a study of shared clonotypes between healthy human individuals. Study-level background: Three plates were used per donor for CD4 naive, three for CD4 memory, two for CD8 naive and one for CD8 memory.

V was cut by 4 bases and J by 1 base, with 14 bases left in between. There are 16 residues in the CDR3. Per germline, CDR1 SGHTA and CDR2 FQGNSA. Data came from immunoSEQ multiplex PCR; TCRdb stores just in-frame clones and leaves some out. The profile shows some 2 million clones, approximately 94% of them singletons. The chain uses TRBV7-2 and TRBJ2-4, with a tentative D call TRBD1 (5 bases). The specimen sequenced was naive CD8+ T cells sorted from blood. This TCR derives from a man aged 18-30 years in good health. CDR3 region: CASSSDSERAKNIQYF. DNA of the CDR3: TGTGCCAGCAGCTCCGACAGCGAAAGGGCCAAAAACATTCAGTACTTC.